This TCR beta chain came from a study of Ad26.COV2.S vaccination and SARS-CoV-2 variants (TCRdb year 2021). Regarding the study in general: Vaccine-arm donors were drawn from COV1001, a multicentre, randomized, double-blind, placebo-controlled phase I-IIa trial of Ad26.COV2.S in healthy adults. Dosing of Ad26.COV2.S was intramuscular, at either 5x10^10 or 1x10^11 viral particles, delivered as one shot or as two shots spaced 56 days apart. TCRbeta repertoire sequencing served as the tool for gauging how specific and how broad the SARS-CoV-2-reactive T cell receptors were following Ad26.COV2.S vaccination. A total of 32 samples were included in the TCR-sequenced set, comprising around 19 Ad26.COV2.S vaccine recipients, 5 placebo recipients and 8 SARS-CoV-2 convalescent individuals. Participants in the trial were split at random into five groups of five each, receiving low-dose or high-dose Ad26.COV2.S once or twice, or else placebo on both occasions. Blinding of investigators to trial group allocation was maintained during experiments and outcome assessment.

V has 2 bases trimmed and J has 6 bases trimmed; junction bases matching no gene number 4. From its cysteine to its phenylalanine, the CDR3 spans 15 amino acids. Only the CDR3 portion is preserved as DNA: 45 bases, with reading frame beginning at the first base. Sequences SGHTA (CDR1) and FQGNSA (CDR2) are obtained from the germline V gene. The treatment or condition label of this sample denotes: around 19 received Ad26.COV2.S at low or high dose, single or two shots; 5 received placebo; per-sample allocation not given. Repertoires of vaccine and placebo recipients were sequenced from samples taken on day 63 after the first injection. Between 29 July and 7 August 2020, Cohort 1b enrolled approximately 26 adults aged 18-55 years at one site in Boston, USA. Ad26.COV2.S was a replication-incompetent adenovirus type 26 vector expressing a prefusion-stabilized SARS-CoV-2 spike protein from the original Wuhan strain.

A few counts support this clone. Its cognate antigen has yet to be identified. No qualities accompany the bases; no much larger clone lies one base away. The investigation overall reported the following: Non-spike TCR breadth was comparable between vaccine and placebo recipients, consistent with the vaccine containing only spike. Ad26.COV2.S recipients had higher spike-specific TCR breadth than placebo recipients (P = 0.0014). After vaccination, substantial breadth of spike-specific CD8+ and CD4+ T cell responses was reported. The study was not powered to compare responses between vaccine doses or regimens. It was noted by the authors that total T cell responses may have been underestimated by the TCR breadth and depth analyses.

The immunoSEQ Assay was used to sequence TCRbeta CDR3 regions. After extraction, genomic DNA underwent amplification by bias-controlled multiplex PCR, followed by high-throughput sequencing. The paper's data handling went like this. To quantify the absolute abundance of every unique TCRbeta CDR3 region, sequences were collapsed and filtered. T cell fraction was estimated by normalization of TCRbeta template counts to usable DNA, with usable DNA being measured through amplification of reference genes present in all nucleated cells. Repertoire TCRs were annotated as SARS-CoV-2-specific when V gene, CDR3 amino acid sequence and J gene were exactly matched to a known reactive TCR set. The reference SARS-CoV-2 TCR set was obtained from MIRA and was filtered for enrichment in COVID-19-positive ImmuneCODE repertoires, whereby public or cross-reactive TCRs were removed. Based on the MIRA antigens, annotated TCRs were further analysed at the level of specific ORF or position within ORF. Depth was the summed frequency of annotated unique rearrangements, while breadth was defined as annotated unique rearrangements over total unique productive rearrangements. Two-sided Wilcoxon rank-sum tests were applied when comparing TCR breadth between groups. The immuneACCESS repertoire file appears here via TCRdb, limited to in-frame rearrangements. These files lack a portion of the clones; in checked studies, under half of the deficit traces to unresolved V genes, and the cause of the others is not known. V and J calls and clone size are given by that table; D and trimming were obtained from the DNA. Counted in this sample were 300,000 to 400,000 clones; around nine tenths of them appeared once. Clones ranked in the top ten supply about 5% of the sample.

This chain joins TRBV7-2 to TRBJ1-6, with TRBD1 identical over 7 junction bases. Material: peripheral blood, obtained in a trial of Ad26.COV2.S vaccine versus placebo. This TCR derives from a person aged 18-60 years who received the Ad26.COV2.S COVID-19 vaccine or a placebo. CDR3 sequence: CASSLNRQGNSPLHF. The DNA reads TGTGCCAGCAGCTTAAACCGACAGGGTAATTCACCCCTCCACTTT. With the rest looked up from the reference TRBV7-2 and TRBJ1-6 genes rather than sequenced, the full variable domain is GAGVSQSPSNKVTEKGKDVELRCDPISGHTALYWYRQSLGQGLEFLIYFQGNSAPDKSGLPSDRFSAERTGGSVSTLTIQRTQQEDSAVYLCASSLNRQGNSPLHFGNGTRLTVT.